Below, 13 T cell receptor beta chains from the same sample are listed, as sequenced in a study of blood T cell repertoires in COVID-19. Method: immunoSEQ multiplex PCR; TCRdb's copy keeps in-frame clones and lacks some. The table shows about 100,000 clones, with 88% occurring only once. What was sequenced was peripheral blood. All receptors come from a human donor in a cohort sampled during active COVID-19.

The chain uses TRBV24-1 and TRBJ2-2, with D perhaps TRBD2 (6 bases). V was pared by 0 bases and J by 7 bases, with 11 bases between. CDR3 length: 15 residues. CDR1 and CDR2 from the germline V gene are KGHDR and SFDVKD. The CDR3 nucleotides are TGTGCCACCAGTGATTTGCAACTAGCCGGCGGGGAGCTGTTTTTT. It specifies CATSDLQLAGGELFF.

The V call is TRBV11-2, the J call TRBJ2-4; 8 nucleotides agree with TRBD1. Germline values: CDR1 SGHAT, CDR2 FQNNGV. After removal of 5 bases from V and 0 bases from J, the junction contained 6 bases not matched to a gene. CDR3 length: 16 residues. CDR3 amino acids: CASSHTGGLAKNIQYF. The CDR3 DNA reads as TGTGCCAGCAGCCACACAGGGGGGCTAGCCAAAAACATTCAGTACTTC.

This clone showed up just once. The chain couples TRBV7-6 to TRBJ2-1; perhaps TRBD2 as D (6 bases). This CDR3 region has 16 residues. The germline CDR1 and CDR2 sequences are SGHVS and FNYEAQ. Trimming took off 2 bases at V and 0 bases at J, with 11 bases between the two ends. CDR3 region: CASSLIRRGSYNEQFF. In DNA form, the CDR3 reads TGTGCCAGCAGCTTAATTAGGAGGGGCTCCTACAATGAGCAGTTCTTC. Using reference TRBV7-6 and TRBJ2-1 for the parts outside the CDR3, the full variable domain is GAGVSQSPRYKVTKRGQDVALRCDPISGHVSLYWYRQALGQGPEFLTYFNYEAQQDKSGLPNDRFSAERPEGSISTLTIQRTEQRDSAMYRCASSLIRRGSYNEQFFGPGTRLTVL.

The rearrangement uses TRBV7-6 and TRBJ2-1; D may be TRBD1 (6 bases). The CDR3 is made up of 17 amino acids. Germline-derived CDR1 and CDR2 are SGHVS and FNYEAQ. The V end lost 5 bases, the J end lost 7 bases, and 24 bases lay between the germline ends. The chain's CDR3 is CASSPRTARRAFNEQFF. In DNA form, the CDR3 reads TGTGCCAGCAGCCCCCGGACAGCCAGAAGAGCTTTTAATGAGCAGTTCTTC.

The CDR3 loop is CASSGGTADSYEQYF. CDR3 nucleotide sequence: TGTGCCAGCAGTGGGGGGACAGCCGACTCCTACGAGCAGTACTTC. V gene TRBV28 combines with J gene TRBJ2-7; D is perhaps TRBD1 (7 bases). The CDR3 is 15 residues long. Germline lookup yields CDR1 MDHEN and CDR2 SYDVKM. V gave up 5 bases and J gave up 0 bases, with 14 bases separating them.

This chain connects TRBV7-9 to TRBJ2-1; D may be TRBD1 (5 bases). This CDR3 has 12 residues. With 5 bases removed from V and 6 bases from J, the gap between germline ends came to 8 bases. CDR1 is SEHNR and CDR2 is FQNEAQ in the germline V gene (reference sequence). Here the CDR3 DNA reads TGTGCCAGCAGCCCCCAGGGCAATGAGCAGTTCTTC. Encoded protein: CASSPQGNEQFF.

The chain recombines TRBV5-4 with TRBJ1-1, with a weak D call TRBD1 (6 bases). CDR1 and CDR2 from the germline V gene are SGHNT and YYREEE (reference sequence). The CDR3 totals 14 residues. Trimming removed 1 base from V and 4 bases from J, with 11 bases in between. In DNA form, the CDR3 reads TGTGCCAGCAGCTTGAAACAGGGTATCACTGAAGCTTTCTTT. This translates into CASSLKQGITEAFF.

The rearrangement links TRBV7-2 to TRBJ2-3; a weak D match, TRBD2 (6 bases). The CDR3 consists of 15 residues. CDR1 SGHTA and CDR2 FQGNSA come from the germline V gene. V was clipped by 1 base and J by 3 bases, with 11 bases between them. The CDR3 region is CASSLGVTRTDTQYF. CDR3 coding DNA: TGTGCCAGCAGCTTAGGTGTGACTAGAACAGATACGCAGTATTTT.

The chain joins TRBV3-1 (or the pseudogene TRBV3-2) to TRBJ1-2; tentative D call: TRBD1 (5 bases). The CDR3 has 17 residues. The germline gives CDR1 LGHDT, CDR2 YNNKEL (reference sequence). V was pared by 1 base and J by 1 base, with 16 bases between. The chain's CDR3 is CASSQVQLWRGNYGYTF. Written as DNA, the CDR3 is TGTGCCAGCAGCCAAGTGCAGTTATGGAGGGGTAACTATGGCTACACCTTC.

The J gene is TRBJ2-3, the V gene TRBV5-1, with 8 bases fitting TRBD2. This CDR3 spans 15 amino acids. Germline loops: CDR1 SGHRS, CDR2 YFSETQ. V lost 0 bases to trimming and J lost 3 bases; unmatched junction nucleotides: 3. The CDR3 nucleotides are TGCGCCAGCAGCTTGGCGGCTAGCGGGACAGATACGCAGTATTTT. This sequence encodes CASSLAASGTDTQYF.

This clone was counted between two and nine times. The rearrangement joins TRBV12-3 or TRBV12-4 to TRBJ2-2, with D perhaps TRBD1 (5 bases). The CDR3 consists of 13 residues. Trimming removed 9 bases at V and 6 bases at J, with 14 bases between. The CDR3 nucleotides read TGTGCCAGTTTTAGGGGTCTCCCCGGGGAGCTGTTTTTT. Translation: CASFRGLPGELFF.

In DNA form, the CDR3 reads TGTGCCAGCTCACCACCAAGACAGGATGTAACCGGGGAGCTGTTTTTT. As protein: CASSPPRQDVTGELFF. V is TRBV18 and J is TRBJ2-2; a weak D match, TRBD1 (6 bases). V dropped 0 bases and J dropped 5 bases, with 13 bases sitting between them. Germline V gives CDR1 KGHSH, CDR2 LQKENI. CDR3 length: 16 amino acids.

This clone appeared a few times. The V call is TRBV7-9, the J call TRBJ1-1; D gene ambiguous. V was trimmed by 5 bases and J by 3 bases, leaving 16 bases between them. The CDR3 spans 15 residues. Per germline, CDR1 SEHNR and CDR2 FQNEAQ (reference sequence). The CDR3 bases are TGTGCCAGCAGCCCCCGTTCCGGACTCCACACTGAAGCTTTCTTT. This sequence encodes CASSPRSGLHTEAFF.